This entry lists 23 T cell receptor beta chains sequenced from one sample in a study of T cell repertoires in cytomegalovirus infection. TCRdb reprocessed the reads via MiXCR and lists one record per CDR3 protein. The repertoire holds about 250,000 distinct CDR3 sequences, with about 12% as singletons. The sequenced material came from PBMCs. The origin of the receptors is a human donor in good health (CMV status not recorded). Some clones in this sample may be carry-over from other donors' samples.

This clonotype showed up many times. This CDR3 is CASSPTGGQPQHF. In nucleotides, the CDR3 is TGTGCCAGCAGCCCTACAGGGGGTCAGCCCCAGCATTTT. The chain combines TRBV7-3 with TRBJ1-5; 8 positions agree with TRBD1. V was pared by 5 bases and J by 6 bases, with 3 bases of the junction left unmatched. Germline V CDR1 and CDR2: SGHTA, FQGTGA. CDR3 length: 13 residues.

Only a few counts were recorded for this clonotype. The chain uses TRBV19 and TRBJ1-6, with D uncertain. V was trimmed by 3 bases and J by 7 bases, leaving 13 bases between them. This CDR3 comprises 15 residues. Germline V lookup: CDR1 LNHDA, CDR2 SQIVND (reference sequence). The CDR3 DNA reads as TGTGCCAGTAGTATTACCGGGAGCGAGAATTCACCCCTCCACTTT. Amino acid sequence: CASSITGSENSPLHF.

This clonotype has ten or more counts. The rearrangement uses TRBV7-2 and TRBJ2-3, with D uncertain. In germline, CDR1 is SGHTA, CDR2 FQGNSA. The CDR3 covers 14 residues. V dropped 0 bases and J dropped 2 bases, with 6 bases sitting between them. CDR3 loop: CASSLAGYTDTQYF. In nucleotides, the CDR3 is TGTGCCAGCAGCTTAGCGGGCTACACAGATACGCAGTATTTT.

This clonotype was seen only a few times. The chain is built from TRBV7-3 and TRBJ1-2, with 8 bases lining up with TRBD1. V shed 5 bases, J shed 4 bases, and the junction held 15 bases outside the gene matches. This CDR3 is built from 17 residues. From germline, CDR1 is SGHTA and CDR2 FQGTGA. This chain's CDR3 is CASSPSPGAGGSYGYTF. CDR3 DNA sequence: TGTGCCAGCAGCCCCTCCCCTGGCGCAGGGGGCTCCTATGGCTACACCTTC.

Here the CDR3 reads CSVRNRVDTGELFF. The CDR3, as DNA: TGCAGCGTGAGAAACAGGGTAGACACCGGGGAGCTGTTTTTT. The chain combines TRBV29-1 with TRBJ2-2; D is perhaps TRBD1 (6 bases). Germline V gives CDR1 SQVTM, CDR2 ANQGSEA. The V end lost 6 bases, the J end lost 3 bases, and 14 bases lay between the germline ends. The CDR3 has 14 residues.

Only a few counts were recorded for this clonotype. This CDR3 reads CSARDIASQNTEAFF. The CDR3, as DNA: TGCAGTGCTAGAGATATTGCCAGCCAGAACACTGAAGCTTTCTTT. The V gene is TRBV20-1, the J gene TRBJ1-1; unclear D gene. The CDR3 has 15 residues. V gave up 0 bases and J gave up 1 base, with 12 bases separating them. The germline V gene encodes CDR1 DFQATT and CDR2 SNEGSKA (reference sequence).

The chain has TRBV6-5 and TRBJ2-3, with D perhaps assigned TRBD1 or TRBD2 (6 bases each). Germline V gives CDR1 MNHEY, CDR2 SVGAGI. The CDR3 spans 13 residues. Between the trimmed V and J ends, which lost 11 bases and 2 bases, there was a span of 14 bases. DNA of the CDR3: TGTGCCTCTCGGAGGGGGTTCACAGATACGCAGTATTTT. Amino acid sequence: CASRRGFTDTQYF.

This clonotype was seen more than once but under ten times. The chain is built from TRBV15 and TRBJ1-5, with TRBD1 identical over 10 bases. There are 15 residues in the CDR3. Germline V gives CDR1 LNHNV, CDR2 YYDKDF (reference sequence). V shed 3 bases, J shed 12 bases, and the junction held 11 bases outside the gene matches. Written as DNA, the CDR3 is TGTGCCACCAGCAGCGGGACAGGGGCCACCTGGGGCCAGCATTTT. This gives the protein CATSSGTGATWGQHF.

This clonotype came up many times. The V and J genes are TRBV6-5 and TRBJ1-6, with 7 nucleotides matching TRBD1. CDR3 length: 14 residues. The J segment lost 8 bases and the V segment lost 1 base, leaving 2 bases of the junction unmatched. Germline V CDR1 and CDR2: MNHEY, SVGAGI. CDR3 in DNA: TGTGCCAGCAGTTACTTAGGACAGGATTCACCCCTCCACTTT. Translated: CASSYLGQDSPLHF.

This chain uses TRBV12-5 with TRBJ1-5, with D possibly being TRBD1 (6 bases). V dropped 6 bases and J dropped 0 bases, with 12 bases sitting between them. The V gene's germline CDR1 is LGHNT and CDR2 FRNRAP. The CDR3 spans 15 residues. Here the CDR3 DNA reads TGTGCTAGTGGCGAAGGGACATTTAGCAATCAGCCCCAGCATTTT. Translation gives CASGEGTFSNQPQHF.

This clonotype showed up many times. The chain links TRBV11-2 to TRBJ2-5, with 11 nucleotides matching TRBD2. This CDR3 contains 17 residues. V was clipped by 5 bases and J by 5 bases; unmatched bases: 13. Germline loops: CDR1 SGHAT, CDR2 FQNNGV. CDR3 coding DNA: TGTGCCAGCAGCCCAATACTAGCGGGAGAACTTAGGGAGACCCAGTACTTC. The encoded protein is CASSPILAGELRETQYF.

This clonotype counts as medium-sized (0.01 to 0.1%). The chain employs TRBV7-2 and TRBJ1-1; 8 bases match TRBD1. The CDR3 totals 14 residues. CDR1 and CDR2 from the germline V gene are SGHTA and FQGNSA. The V gene end was trimmed by 3 bases and the J gene end by 12 bases; junction bases not matched to a gene: 12. Here the CDR3 DNA reads TGTGCCAGCAGCTTTCCGGACAGGGATGGGAAAACTTTCTTT. Protein sequence: CASSFPDRDGKTFF.

About this clonotype: This may stem from a read error, because a much larger clone lies one nucleotide away. This chain connects TRBV9 to TRBJ2-5; no clear D. Germline CDR1 and CDR2: SGDLS and YYNGEE. Deletions cut 4 bases from V and 5 bases from J, with 12 bases between. The CDR3 totals 13 residues. CDR3 nucleotides: TGTGCCAGCAGCACCCGGGCCTGGGAGACCCAGTACTTC. Translation: CASSTRAWETQYF.

This clonotype has just a few counts. The genes are TRBV20-1 and TRBJ2-1, with D hard to call. The V and J ends lost 2 bases and 3 bases respectively, with 8 bases between them. CDR3 length: 13 amino acids. Germline CDR1 and CDR2: DFQATT and SNEGSKA (reference sequence). The CDR3 DNA sequence: TGCAGTGCTAGAACGGACCTCTACAATGAGCAGTTCTTC. Protein sequence: CSARTDLYNEQFF.

The sample holds a few counts of this clonotype. This chain uses TRBV10-3 with TRBJ1-3; D call uncertain. This CDR3 has 17 residues. The V gene's germline CDR1 is ENHRY and CDR2 SYGVKD. Trimming took off 6 bases at V and 0 bases at J, with 18 bases between the two ends. Here the CDR3 DNA reads TGTGCCATCAGACCCTATAAGGGAGGGAGCTCTGGAAACACCATATATTTT. Amino acid sequence: CAIRPYKGGSSGNTIYF.

This chain joins TRBV5-5 and TRBJ2-1; D possibly corresponds to TRBD2 (5 bases). The CDR3 runs to 14 residues. The germline V gene encodes CDR1 SGHKS and CDR2 YYEKEE (reference sequence). Trimming took 0 bases from V and 6 from J, leaving 10 bases between them. CDR3 DNA sequence: TGTGCCAGCAGCTTGGATTTGACTATCAATGAGCAGTTCTTC. Protein: CASSLDLTINEQFF.

This clonotype was observed at least ten times. The chain uses TRBV7-2 and TRBJ1-2, with D perhaps TRBD1 (6 bases). The V gene lost 1 base and the J gene lost 0 bases, with 9 bases spanning the gap. CDR3 size: 15 residues. Looked up from germline, CDR1 is SGHTA and CDR2 is FQGNSA. The CDR3 protein is CASSLDRDPNYGYTF. The DNA for the CDR3 is TGTGCCAGCAGCTTAGACAGGGATCCTAACTATGGCTACACCTTC.

This clonotype has at least ten counts. The CDR3 reads CASSARDAGKETQYF. CDR3 nucleotide sequence: TGTGCCAGCAGTGCGCGGGATGCTGGGAAAGAGACCCAGTACTTC. This sequence joins TRBV12-3 or TRBV12-4 and TRBJ2-5; tentative D call: TRBD2 (6 bases). The CDR3 runs 15 residues. V was trimmed by 5 bases and J by 3 bases, leaving 16 bases between them.

This clonotype was observed at least ten times. The CDR3 loop is CASSSRQGATGEQYF. CDR3 coding DNA: TGTGCCAGCAGCTCTAGACAGGGGGCAACGGGCGAGCAGTACTTC. V is TRBV5-4 and J is TRBJ2-7, with 10 bases identical to TRBD1. The CDR3 runs 15 residues. The germline V gene encodes CDR1 SGHNT and CDR2 YYREEE (reference sequence). The ends lost 3 bases at V and 6 bases at J; junction bases unmatched: 9.

This clonotype was recorded many times. The gene calls are TRBV19 and TRBJ2-3, with a weak D call TRBD1 (5 bases). Trimming removed 5 bases from V and 2 bases from J, with 11 bases in between. This CDR3 has 14 amino acids. From germline, CDR1 is LNHDA and CDR2 SQIVND (reference sequence). CDR3: CASSLQGYTDTQYF. The DNA of the CDR3 is TGTGCCAGTAGTCTCCAGGGATACACAGATACGCAGTATTTT.

This clonotype was seen more than once but under ten times. V and J are TRBV19 and TRBJ2-6, with a weak D call TRBD2 (5 bases). The ends were cut back, 7 bases at V and 2 bases at J, with 15 bases in the middle. CDR3 size: 16 residues. Germline V lookup: CDR1 LNHDA, CDR2 SQIVND (reference sequence). The CDR3 protein is CASTSSVHPGANVLTF. The CDR3 bases are TGTGCCAGTACTAGCAGCGTCCATCCTGGGGCCAACGTCCTGACTTTC. Complete variable domain (other parts from reference TRBV19 and TRBJ2-6): DGGITQSPKYLFRKEGQNVTLSCEQNLNHDAMYWYRQDPGQGLRLIYYSQIVNDFQKGDIAEGYSVSREKKESFPLTVTSAQKNPTAFYLCASTSSVHPGANVLTFGAGSRLTVL.

This clonotype was detected many times. The V and J genes are TRBV7-6 and TRBJ1-3, with 9 bases matching TRBD1. Losses at the gene ends were 5 bases for V and 1 base for J; bases not matched to a gene: 6. The CDR3 covers 16 residues. Germline V gives CDR1 SGHVS, CDR2 FNYEAQ. DNA for the CDR3: TGTGCCAGCAGCGCCCGGGACAGGGCTTCTGGAAACACCATATATTTT. Translated: CASSARDRASGNTIYF.

The genes are TRBV28 and TRBJ2-5; TRBD2 agrees at 9 bases. Trimming cost V 5 bases and J 4 bases; bases outside gene matches: 17. In germline, CDR1 is MDHEN, CDR2 SYDVKM. This CDR3 has 18 amino acids. The CDR3, as DNA: TGTGCCAGCAGTCTCCGCCCATTAGCGGGAGTGCGCACAGAGACCCAGTACTTC. Amino acid sequence: CASSLRPLAGVRTETQYF.